This paragraph reports one T cell receptor beta chain. The data belong to a study of cytomegalovirus exposure and HLA in healthy donors. Use of 60 Vbeta and 13 Jbeta primers characterized the PCR. The repertoire was sequenced with immunoSEQ multiplex PCR; TCRdb's copy has only in-frame clones and lacks some. The table lists roughly 120,000 clones, about 68% of them singletons. Germline V gene sequence: CDR1 MGHDK, CDR2 SYGVNS. The germline V and J ends were trimmed by 5 bases and 3 bases, with 17 bases remaining between them. The CDR3 loop spans 15 amino acids. The specimen sequenced was PBMCs. This clonotype was obtained from a woman in her forties in good health and CMV-seropositive. The genes are TRBV25-1 and TRBJ2-7, with D possibly matching TRBD2 (6 bases). The CDR3 bases are TGTGCCAGCAGTTCCACAGCGGGCAGCTTCTACGAGCAGTACTTC. Translation gives CASSSTAGSFYEQYF.